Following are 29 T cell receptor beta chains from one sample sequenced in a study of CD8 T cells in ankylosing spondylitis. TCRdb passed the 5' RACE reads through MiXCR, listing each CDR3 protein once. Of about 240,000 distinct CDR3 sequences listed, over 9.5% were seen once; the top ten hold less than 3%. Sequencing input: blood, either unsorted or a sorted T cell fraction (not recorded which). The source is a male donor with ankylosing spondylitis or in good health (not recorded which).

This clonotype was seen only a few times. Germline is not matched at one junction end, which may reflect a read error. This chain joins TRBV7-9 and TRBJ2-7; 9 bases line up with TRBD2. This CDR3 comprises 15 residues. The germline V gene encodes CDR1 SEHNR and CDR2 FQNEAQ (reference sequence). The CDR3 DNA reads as TGTGCCAGCAGCTTAGGGACTAGCGCCTCCCACGAGCAGTACTTC. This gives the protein CASSLGTSASHEQYF.

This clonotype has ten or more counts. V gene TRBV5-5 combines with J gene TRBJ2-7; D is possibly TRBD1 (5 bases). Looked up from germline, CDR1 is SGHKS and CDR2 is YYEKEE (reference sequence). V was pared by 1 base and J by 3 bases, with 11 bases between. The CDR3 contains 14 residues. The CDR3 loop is CASSLQGPFYEQYF. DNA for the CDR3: TGTGCCAGCAGCTTGCAGGGCCCATTCTACGAGCAGTACTTC.

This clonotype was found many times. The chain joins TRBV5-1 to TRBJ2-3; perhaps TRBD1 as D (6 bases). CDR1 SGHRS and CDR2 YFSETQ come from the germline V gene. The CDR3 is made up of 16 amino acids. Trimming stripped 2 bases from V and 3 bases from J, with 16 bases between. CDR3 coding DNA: TGCGCCAGCAGCTTTCCTCAGGGGCGTTCGACAGATACGCAGTATTTT. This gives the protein CASSFPQGRSTDTQYF.

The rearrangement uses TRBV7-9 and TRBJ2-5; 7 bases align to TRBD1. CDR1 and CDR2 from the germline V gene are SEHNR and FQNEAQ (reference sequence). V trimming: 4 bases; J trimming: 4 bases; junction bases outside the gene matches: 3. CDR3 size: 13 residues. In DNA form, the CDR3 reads TGTGCCAGCAGCTCGACAGGGCCAGAGACCCAGTACTTC. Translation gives CASSSTGPETQYF.

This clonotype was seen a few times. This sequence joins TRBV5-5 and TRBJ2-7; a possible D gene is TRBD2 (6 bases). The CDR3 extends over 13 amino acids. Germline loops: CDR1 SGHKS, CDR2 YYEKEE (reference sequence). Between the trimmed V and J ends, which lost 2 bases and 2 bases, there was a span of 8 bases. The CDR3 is CASSFPGAYEQYF. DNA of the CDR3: TGTGCCAGCAGCTTCCCGGGAGCCTACGAGCAGTACTTC.

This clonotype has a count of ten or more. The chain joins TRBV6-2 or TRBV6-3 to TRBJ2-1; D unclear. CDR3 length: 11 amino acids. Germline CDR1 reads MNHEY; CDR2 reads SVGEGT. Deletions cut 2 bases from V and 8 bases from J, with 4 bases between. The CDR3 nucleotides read TGTGCCAGCAGTTACACGGATGAGCAGTTCTTC. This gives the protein CASSYTDEQFF.

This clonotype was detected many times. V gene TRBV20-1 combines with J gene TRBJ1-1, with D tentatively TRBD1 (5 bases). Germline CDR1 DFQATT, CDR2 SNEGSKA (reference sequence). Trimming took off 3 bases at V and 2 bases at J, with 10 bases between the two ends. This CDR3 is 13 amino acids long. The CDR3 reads CSASMGGNTEAFF. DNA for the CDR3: TGCAGTGCTAGTATGGGGGGAAACACTGAAGCTTTCTTT.

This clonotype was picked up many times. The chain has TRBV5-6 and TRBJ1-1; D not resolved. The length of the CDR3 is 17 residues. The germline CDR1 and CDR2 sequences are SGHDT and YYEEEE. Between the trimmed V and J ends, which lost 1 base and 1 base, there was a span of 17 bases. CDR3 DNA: TGTGCCAGCAGCTTGATCGCCTGGGCCCGACCGAACACTGAAGCTTTCTTT. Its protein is CASSLIAWARPNTEAFF.

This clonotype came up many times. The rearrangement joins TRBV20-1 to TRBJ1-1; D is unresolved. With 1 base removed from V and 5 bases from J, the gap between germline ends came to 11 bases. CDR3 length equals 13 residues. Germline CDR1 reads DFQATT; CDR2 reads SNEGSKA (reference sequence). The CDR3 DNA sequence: TGCAGTGCTAGAGGAGGGAGTAAAACTGAAGCTTTCTTT. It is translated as CSARGGSKTEAFF.

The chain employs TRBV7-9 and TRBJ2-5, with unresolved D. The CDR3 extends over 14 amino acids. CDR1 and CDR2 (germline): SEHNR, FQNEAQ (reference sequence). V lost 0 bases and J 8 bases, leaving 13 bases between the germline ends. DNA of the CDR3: TGTGCCAGCAGCTTAGCGTTTGAAGGGTCCACCCAGTACTTC. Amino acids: CASSLAFEGSTQYF.

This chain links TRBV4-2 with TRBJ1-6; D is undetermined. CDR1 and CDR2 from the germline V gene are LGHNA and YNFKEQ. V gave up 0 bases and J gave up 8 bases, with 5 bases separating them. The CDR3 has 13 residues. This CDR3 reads CASSQEADSPLHF. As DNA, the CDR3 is TGTGCCAGCAGCCAAGAGGCGGATTCACCCCTCCACTTT.

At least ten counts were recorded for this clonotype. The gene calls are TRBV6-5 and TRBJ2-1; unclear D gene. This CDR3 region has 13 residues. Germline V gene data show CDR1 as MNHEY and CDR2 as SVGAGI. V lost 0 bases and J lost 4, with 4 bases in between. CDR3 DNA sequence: TGTGCCAGCAGTTACTCGGGGTACAATGAGCAGTTCTTC. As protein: CASSYSGYNEQFF.

CDR3 sequence: CANALAANNEQFF. In nucleotides, the CDR3 is TGTGCCAACGCCCTAGCGGCCAACAATGAGCAGTTCTTC. V and J are TRBV12-3 or TRBV12-4 and TRBJ2-1; 7 bases fit TRBD2. The CDR3 consists of 13 residues. Unmatched junction bases numbered 8, after V lost 10 bases and J lost 5 bases.

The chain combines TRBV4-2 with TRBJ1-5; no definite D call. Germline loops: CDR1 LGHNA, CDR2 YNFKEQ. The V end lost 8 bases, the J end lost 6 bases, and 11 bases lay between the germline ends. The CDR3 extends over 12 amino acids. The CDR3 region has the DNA TGTGCCAGCGGCGCGGGGTTTCAGCCCCAGCATTTT. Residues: CASGAGFQPQHF.

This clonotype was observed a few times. CDR3 loop: CASSGGGGGYQPQHF. DNA of the CDR3: TGTGCCAGCAGTGGGGGGGGAGGCGGGTATCAGCCCCAGCATTTT. This chain links TRBV6-2 or TRBV6-3 with TRBJ1-5, with a tentative D call TRBD1 (5 bases). Trimming left V 5 bases short and J 5 bases short, with 16 bases between. The CDR3 has 15 residues. CDR1 is MNHEY, CDR2 SVGEGT, per germline.

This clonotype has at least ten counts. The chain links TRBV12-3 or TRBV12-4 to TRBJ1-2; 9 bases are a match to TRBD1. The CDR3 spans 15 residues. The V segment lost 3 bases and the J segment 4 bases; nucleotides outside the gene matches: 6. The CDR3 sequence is CASSLGQGSGYGYTF. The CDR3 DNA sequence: TGTGCCAGCAGTTTGGGACAGGGATCGGGCTATGGCTACACCTTC.

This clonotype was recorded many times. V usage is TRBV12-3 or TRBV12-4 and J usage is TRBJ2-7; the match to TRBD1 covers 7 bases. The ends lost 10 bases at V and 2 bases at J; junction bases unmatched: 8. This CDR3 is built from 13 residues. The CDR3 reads CATRRDSPYEQYF. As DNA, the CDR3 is TGTGCCACCCGCCGGGACAGCCCCTACGAGCAGTACTTC.

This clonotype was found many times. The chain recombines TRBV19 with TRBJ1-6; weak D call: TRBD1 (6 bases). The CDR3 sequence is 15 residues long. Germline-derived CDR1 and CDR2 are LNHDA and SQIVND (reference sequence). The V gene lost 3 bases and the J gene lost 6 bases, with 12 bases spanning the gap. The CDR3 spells CASSMEGVSNSPLHF. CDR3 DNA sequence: TGTGCCAGTAGTATGGAGGGGGTCTCTAATTCACCCCTCCACTTT. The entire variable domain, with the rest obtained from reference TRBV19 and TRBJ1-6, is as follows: DGGITQSPKYLFRKEGQNVTLSCEQNLNHDAMYWYRQDPGQGLRLIYYSQIVNDFQKGDIAEGYSVSREKKESFPLTVTSAQKNPTAFYLCASSMEGVSNSPLHFGNGTRLTVT.

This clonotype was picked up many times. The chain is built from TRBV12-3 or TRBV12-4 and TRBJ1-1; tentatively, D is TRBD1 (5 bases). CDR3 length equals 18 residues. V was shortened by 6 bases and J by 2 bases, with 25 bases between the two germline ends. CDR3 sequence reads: CASSLGEDRGRKNTEAFF. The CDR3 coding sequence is TGTGCCAGCAGCCTCGGGGAGGATAGGGGACGCAAAAACACTGAAGCTTTCTTT.

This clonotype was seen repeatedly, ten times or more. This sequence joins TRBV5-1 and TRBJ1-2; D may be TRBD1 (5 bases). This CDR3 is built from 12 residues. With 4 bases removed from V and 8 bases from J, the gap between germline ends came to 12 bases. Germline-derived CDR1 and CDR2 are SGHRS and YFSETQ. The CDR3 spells CASSQGSPGYTF. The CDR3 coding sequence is TGCGCCAGCAGCCAGGGCAGCCCCGGCTACACCTTC.

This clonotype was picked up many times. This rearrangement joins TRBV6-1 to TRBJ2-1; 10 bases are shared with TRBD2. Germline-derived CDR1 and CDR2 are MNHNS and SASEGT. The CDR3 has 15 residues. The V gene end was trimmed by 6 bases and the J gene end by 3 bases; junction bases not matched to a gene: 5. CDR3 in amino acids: CASSPSGGGYNEQFF. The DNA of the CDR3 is TGTGCCAGCAGCCCAAGCGGGGGGGGCTACAATGAGCAGTTCTTC.

The CDR3 loop is CASSESARGEQYF. Here the CDR3 DNA reads TGTGCCAGCAGTGAATCGGCCCGGGGCGAGCAGTACTTC. V is TRBV2 and J is TRBJ2-7, with D possibly being TRBD2 (5 bases). Between the trimmed V and J ends, which lost 2 bases and 6 bases, there was a span of 11 bases. There are 13 residues in the CDR3. Looked up from germline, CDR1 is SNHLY and CDR2 is FYNNEI.

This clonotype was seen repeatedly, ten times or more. CDR3 residues: CASSEVPPGLAAYEQYF. The CDR3 region has the DNA TGCGCCAGCAGTGAGGTTCCCCCGGGACTAGCGGCCTACGAGCAGTACTTC. The chain joins TRBV10-1 to TRBJ2-7, with 11 nucleotides matching TRBD2. After removal of 2 bases from V and 2 bases from J, the junction contained 8 bases not matched to a gene. The CDR3 contains 17 residues. Germline V gene lookup returns CDR1 WNHNN and CDR2 SYGVQD (reference sequence).

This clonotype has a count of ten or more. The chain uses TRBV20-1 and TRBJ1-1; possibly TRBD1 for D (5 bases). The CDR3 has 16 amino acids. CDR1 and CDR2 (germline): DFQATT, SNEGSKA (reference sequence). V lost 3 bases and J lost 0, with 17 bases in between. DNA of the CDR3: TGCAGTGCTAGTTACCAGGGACGAATAATGAACACTGAAGCTTTCTTT. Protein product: CSASYQGRIMNTEAFF.

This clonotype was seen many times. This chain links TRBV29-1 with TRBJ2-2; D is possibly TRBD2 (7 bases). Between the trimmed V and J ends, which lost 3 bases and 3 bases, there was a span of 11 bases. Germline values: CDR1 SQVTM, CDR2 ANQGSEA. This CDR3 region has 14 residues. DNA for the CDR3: TGCAGCGTTGATATCGGGGGGCACACCGGGGAGCTGTTTTTT. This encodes CSVDIGGHTGELFF.

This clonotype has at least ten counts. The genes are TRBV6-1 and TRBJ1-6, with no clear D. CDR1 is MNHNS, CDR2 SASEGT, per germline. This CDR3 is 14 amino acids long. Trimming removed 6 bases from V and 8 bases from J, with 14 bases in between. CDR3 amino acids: CASRSSRRDSPLHF. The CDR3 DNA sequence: TGTGCCAGCAGATCGAGCAGAAGGGATTCACCCCTCCACTTT.

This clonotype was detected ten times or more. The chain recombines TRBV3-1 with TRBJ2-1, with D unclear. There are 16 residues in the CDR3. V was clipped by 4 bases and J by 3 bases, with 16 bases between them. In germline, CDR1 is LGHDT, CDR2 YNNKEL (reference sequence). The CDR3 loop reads CASSPSVSSLYNEQFF. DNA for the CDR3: TGTGCCAGCAGCCCATCGGTGTCGAGCCTCTACAATGAGCAGTTCTTC.

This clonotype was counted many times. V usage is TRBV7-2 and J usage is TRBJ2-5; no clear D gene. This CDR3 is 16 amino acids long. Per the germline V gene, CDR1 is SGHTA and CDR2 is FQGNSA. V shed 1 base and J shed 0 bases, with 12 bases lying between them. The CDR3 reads CASSLVERTYQETQYF. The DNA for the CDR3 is TGTGCCAGCAGCTTAGTGGAGAGAACGTACCAAGAGACCCAGTACTTC.

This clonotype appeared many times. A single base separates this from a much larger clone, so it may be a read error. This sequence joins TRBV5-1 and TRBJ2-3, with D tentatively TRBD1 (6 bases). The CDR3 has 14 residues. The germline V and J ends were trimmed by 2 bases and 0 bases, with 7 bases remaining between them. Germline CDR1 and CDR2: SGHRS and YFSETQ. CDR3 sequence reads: CASSFDRSTDTQYF. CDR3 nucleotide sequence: TGCGCCAGCAGCTTCGACAGGAGCACAGATACGCAGTATTTT.